These T cell receptor beta chains were read from a single sample in a study of blood T cell repertoires in COVID-19. TCRdb's table, derived via immunoSEQ multiplex PCR, lists solely in-frame clones and lacks some. This sample has more than 150,000 clones, with approximately 86% found just once. Sequenced material: peripheral blood. Receptors were obtained from a man aged 55 to 70 with COVID-19, enrolled during active disease. Both conserved end residues are part of each CDR3. A D gene is named only where the DNA matches it firmly. The listing skips clone size in some rows; elsewhere it reads once, few, many or a size class.

V gene	clone size	J gene	D gene	CDR3 protein	CDR3 DNA
TRBV10-3	once	TRBJ2-1	NA	CAISATVDRQFF	TGTGCCATCAGTGCAACCGTGGACAGGCAGTTCTTC
TRBV18	NA	TRBJ2-5	TRBD1	CASSLDTGTGRETQYF	TGTGCCAGCTCACTTGATACCGGGACAGGGCGAGAGACCCAGTACTTC
TRBV30	NA	TRBJ1-1	TRBD1	CAWSVWRGRTEAFF	TGTGCCTGGAGTGTATGGAGGGGGCGTACTGAAGCTTTCTTT
TRBV5-6	few	TRBJ1-3	TRBD1	CASSLSAGGSGNTIYF	TGTGCCAGCAGCCTGAGTGCAGGGGGCTCAGGAAACACCATATATTTT
TRBV19	NA	TRBJ2-1	TRBD2	CASRQTSAGLEQFF	TGTGCCAGTAGGCAGACTAGCGCCGGGCTGGAGCAGTTCTTC
TRBV19	NA	TRBJ1-1	TRBD1	CASTFEGQGFFQPLNTEAFF	TGTGCCAGTACTTTTGAAGGACAGGGGTTTTTTCAACCTTTGAACACTGAAGCTTTCTTT
TRBV3-1/TRBV3-2	NA	TRBJ1-2	TRBD1	CASSPNGALTGAGSNYGYTF	TGTGCCAGCAGCCCAAATGGGGCGTTAACAGGGGCTGGGTCTAACTATGGCTACACCTTC
TRBV15	few	TRBJ1-1	NA	CATSIELNTEAFF	TGTGCCACCAGCATTGAGCTGAACACTGAAGCTTTCTTT
TRBV7-2	NA	TRBJ2-7	TRBD2	CASSYTSGGGYEQYF	TGTGCCAGCAGCTATACTAGCGGGGGTGGCTACGAGCAGTACTTC
TRBV7-2	NA	TRBJ1-2	NA	CASSLGRSGGYTF	TGTGCCAGCAGCTTAGGCAGGTCGGGGGGCTACACCTTC
TRBV7-2	NA	TRBJ2-1	NA	CASSRGSYNEQFF	TGTGCCAGCAGCCGCGGGTCATACAATGAGCAGTTCTTC
TRBV19	NA	TRBJ1-3	TRBD1	CASSASGQTGNTIYF	TGTGCCAGTAGTGCGTCGGGACAGACTGGAAACACCATATATTTT
TRBV18	NA	TRBJ2-7	TRBD1	CASSRRDRGNEQYF	TGTGCCAGCTCACGCCGGGACAGGGGCAACGAGCAGTACTTC
TRBV25-1	NA	TRBJ2-6	TRBD1	CASSHRDRVSGANVLTF	TGTGCCAGCAGTCACCGGGACAGGGTTTCTGGGGCCAACGTCCTGACTTTC
TRBV5-8	once	TRBJ1-2	NA	CASILGMAGGYTF	TGTGCCAGCATCCTTGGTATGGCGGGAGGCTACACCTTC
TRBV19	NA	TRBJ1-1	NA	CASSETLNTEAFF	TGTGCCAGTAGTGAGACATTGAACACTGAAGCTTTCTTT
TRBV4-2	NA	TRBJ2-7	TRBD2	CASSQAISGGFSYEQYF	TGTGCCAGCAGCCAAGCCATTAGCGGGGGGTTCTCCTACGAGCAGTACTTC